This T cell receptor (beta chain) comes out of a study of T cell responses to AZD1222 COVID-19 vaccine. Study outcomes and limitations: Donor demographics were predominantly white British with a female majority; clonal diversity may be underestimated. Distributed over spike, vaccine-associated CD4 TCRs predominated at 160-218 and 743-854. Every sample of the repertoires postdated the peak T cell response.

This CDR3 region has 16 residues. The ends were cut back, 3 bases at V and 1 base at J, with 15 bases in the middle. Germline CDR1 and CDR2: LGHDT and YNNKEL (reference sequence). Clones were sequenced by immunoSEQ multiplex PCR, and TCRdb holds only the in-frame ones, with some missing. The table lists about 67,000 clones, approximately 80% of them singletons, with about 20% in the top ten. Worth noting for this clone: Antigen specificity is unknown.

The chain uses TRBV3-1 (or the pseudogene TRBV3-2) and TRBJ2-5, with D perhaps TRBD2 (6 bases). The origin of this receptor is an adult in good health. Sequenced here: peripheral blood, sampled on day 0 of AZD1222 vaccination. For the CDR3, the DNA is TGTGCCAGCAGCCAGGACTACCCCGGGGCCCAAGAGACCCAGTACTTC. Amino acids: CASSQDYPGAQETQYF.